These 20 T cell receptor beta chains were all obtained from the same sample, sequenced in a study of T cell repertoires in cytomegalovirus infection. TCRdb reanalysed the reads using MiXCR and keeps one entry per CDR3 protein. Of 550,000 to 850,000 distinct CDR3 sequences in the sample, 30% to 40% are singletons; the top ten hold roughly 20%. The antigens of these receptors remain unknown. Here the sequenced sample was cultured PBMCs, taken from culture after CMV antigen stimulation. Source of these receptors: a human donor in good health (CMV status not recorded). Some clones in this sample may be carry-over from other donors' samples.

The chain employs TRBV6-2 or TRBV6-3 and TRBJ2-1; D call uncertain. The CDR3 is 11 residues long. Trimming took 6 bases from V and 13 from J, leaving 13 bases between them. Germline lookup yields CDR1 MNHEY and CDR2 SVGEGT. CDR3 residues: CASSRSWSQFF. The CDR3 coding sequence is TGTGCCAGCAGCCGTAGCTGGTCCCAGTTCTTC.

The rearrangement uses TRBV4-1 and TRBJ2-3, with D possibly matching TRBD2 (6 bases). Germline V gene lookup returns CDR1 MGHRA and CDR2 YSYEKL. The CDR3 covers 17 residues. V was clipped by 1 base and J by 2 bases, with 16 bases between them. In DNA, the CDR3 is TGCGCCAGCAGCCAAGTTGTTGGGCGGGGTCTCACAGATACGCAGTATTTT. Protein: CASSQVVGRGLTDTQYF.

On this clonotype itself: This may arise from a read error, as a much more abundant clone is one base away. This sequence joins TRBV7-2 and TRBJ2-1; D not certain. CDR3 size: 15 residues. V was trimmed by 2 bases and J by 5 bases, leaving 13 bases between them. The germline CDR1 and CDR2 sequences are SGHTA and FQGNSA. In DNA form, the CDR3 reads TGTGCCAGCAGCTTATACGTCGAAGCCAACAATGAGCAGTTCTTC. Encoded protein: CASSLYVEANNEQFF.

The sample holds a few counts of this clonotype. V usage is TRBV27 and J usage is TRBJ2-5, with D tentatively TRBD2 (6 bases). Germline V lookup: CDR1 MNHEY, CDR2 SMNVEV (reference sequence). The CDR3 covers 15 residues. Trimming shortened V by 3 bases and J by 5 bases, and 16 bases separated the two germline ends. CDR3 residues: CASSFISGGTETQYF. The CDR3 bases are TGTGCCAGCAGTTTTATCTCTGGGGGGACGGAGACCCAGTACTTC.

The chain links TRBV5-4 to TRBJ2-1; 13 bases align to TRBD2. V lost 2 bases and J lost 6; bases outside the gene matches: 8. Germline lookup yields CDR1 SGHNT and CDR2 YYREEE (reference sequence). This CDR3 is 17 amino acids long. This CDR3 is CASSFGLAGVFGNEQFF. The CDR3 nucleotides read TGTGCCAGCAGCTTCGGACTAGCGGGGGTATTCGGCAATGAGCAGTTCTTC.

For the CDR3, the DNA is TGTGCCAGTAGTGTTCCAGGGGACTACGAGCAGTACTTC. It encodes CASSVPGDYEQYF. The chain combines TRBV19 with TRBJ2-7; D possibly corresponds to TRBD1 (6 bases). The CDR3 runs 13 residues. Trimming took off 5 bases at V and 3 bases at J, with 11 bases between the two ends. The germline V gene has CDR1 LNHDA and CDR2 SQIVND (reference sequence). Variable domain in full (rest from reference TRBV19 and TRBJ2-7): DGGITQSPKYLFRKEGQNVTLSCEQNLNHDAMYWYRQDPGQGLRLIYYSQIVNDFQKGDIAEGYSVSREKKESFPLTVTSAQKNPTAFYLCASSVPGDYEQYFGPGTRLTVT.

The chain carries TRBV10-3 and TRBJ2-2; D gene ambiguous. The germline V gene encodes CDR1 ENHRY and CDR2 SYGVKD. This CDR3 spans 13 amino acids. Trimming cost V 4 bases and J 4 bases, with 7 bases left between them. The CDR3: CAISVQTTGELFF. The CDR3 DNA reads TGTGCCATCAGTGTCCAGACCACCGGGGAGCTGTTTTTT.

This clonotype was detected a few times. The J gene is TRBJ2-7, the V gene TRBV7-2; a weak D match, TRBD1 (5 bases). The CDR3 length is 13 residues. V was trimmed by 8 bases and J by 0 bases, leaving 11 bases between them. Germline loops: CDR1 SGHTA, CDR2 FQGNSA. The DNA for the CDR3 is TGTGCCAGCGCGCAGGGTCCCTCCTACGAGCAGTACTTC. Protein product: CASAQGPSYEQYF.

This sequence joins TRBV7-2 and TRBJ2-5, with TRBD2 matching 8 bases. J lost 6 bases, V lost 8 bases, and 11 bases had no gene match. Germline lookup yields CDR1 SGHTA and CDR2 FQGNSA. The CDR3 has 14 amino acids. This CDR3 is CASSRGGGQQTQYF. The CDR3 nucleotides read TGTGCCAGCTCCCGGGGGGGTGGTCAACAGACCCAGTACTTC.

The chain uses TRBV5-4 and TRBJ2-1; TRBD2 agrees at 11 bases. The ends lost 3 bases at V and 8 bases at J; junction bases unmatched: 4. This CDR3 has 14 residues. From germline, CDR1 is SGHNT and CDR2 YYREEE (reference sequence). In DNA form, the CDR3 reads TGTGCCAGCAGCTCAACTAGCGGGAGCTATGAGCAGTTCTTC. Amino acids: CASSSTSGSYEQFF.

There are a few counts of this clonotype. The gene calls are TRBV4-1 and TRBJ1-2; D not certain. V was shortened by 3 bases and J by 11 bases, with 16 bases between the two germline ends. Germline V gene data show CDR1 as MGHRA and CDR2 as YSYEKL. This CDR3 is built from 13 residues. The CDR3 DNA reads TGCGCCAGCAGCCACCCGCTGGGAGTGGGGTACACCTTC. Translated, it gives CASSHPLGVGYTF.

This clonotype has a count of ten or more. J is TRBJ2-5 and V is TRBV7-2, with D perhaps matching TRBD2 (5 bases). Germline CDR1 SGHTA, CDR2 FQGNSA. The CDR3 totals 16 residues. The V end lost 1 base, the J end lost 4 bases, and 16 bases lay between the germline ends. The CDR3, as DNA: TGTGCCAGCAGCTTAGTAGTGGGTATGGGGAGAGAGACCCAGTACTTC. Translation: CASSLVVGMGRETQYF.

This clonotype came up a few times. The chain couples TRBV7-2 to TRBJ2-3; TRBD2 matches at 9 bases. This CDR3 has 16 amino acids. CDR1 and CDR2 (germline): SGHTA, FQGNSA. The V and J ends lost 2 bases and 4 bases, in that order; junction bases with no gene match: 7. CDR3 in amino acids: CASSLRGGRAPDTQYF. CDR3 bases: TGTGCCAGCAGCTTAAGGGGCGGGAGGGCCCCAGATACGCAGTATTTT.

This rearrangement joins TRBV11-2 to TRBJ2-3, with D tentatively TRBD1 (8 bases). Germline V gene lookup returns CDR1 SGHAT and CDR2 FQNNGV. V was trimmed by 5 bases and J by 2 bases, leaving 17 bases between them. The CDR3 runs 16 residues. Written as DNA, the CDR3 is TGTGCCAGCAGCCCACAGGGGGGGTTTTACACAGATACGCAGTATTTT. Protein: CASSPQGGFYTDTQYF.

This clonotype was detected only once. The rearrangement links TRBV12-3 or TRBV12-4 to TRBJ2-1; perhaps TRBD1 as D (5 bases). Trimming left V 1 base short and J 9 bases short, with 28 bases between. This CDR3 has 19 amino acids. The CDR3 nucleotides read TGTGCCAGCAGTTTAGGGGGCCTTTTACGGACCCCCCCCCAGATTGAGCAGTTCTTC. This translates into CASSLGGLLRTPPQIEQFF.

This clonotype came up once. The genes are TRBV11-3 and TRBJ1-1; 10 nucleotides agree with TRBD1. The CDR3 has 17 residues. Germline V gene sequence: CDR1 SGHNT, CDR2 YENEEA. The J segment lost 3 bases and the V segment lost 8 bases, leaving 15 bases of the junction unmatched. In DNA, the CDR3 is TGTGCCAGCCCCGCTACCGACAGGGGGCTAATCGACACTGAAGCTTTCTTT. It is translated as CASPATDRGLIDTEAFF.

This clonotype was seen only a few times. The J gene is TRBJ1-1, the V gene TRBV5-1, with 7 bases matching TRBD1. CDR3 length equals 14 residues. Germline CDR1 is SGHRS and CDR2 is YFSETQ. The V gene end was trimmed by 4 bases and the J gene end by 0 bases; junction bases not matched to a gene: 3. Here the CDR3 reads CASSRQGVNTEAFF. The CDR3 DNA is TGCGCCAGCAGCCGACAGGGAGTGAACACTGAAGCTTTCTTT.

The chain links TRBV20-1 to TRBJ2-7, with 8 bases identical to TRBD2. Germline V CDR1 and CDR2: DFQATT, SNEGSKA (reference sequence). Trimming took 3 bases from V and 3 from J; bases not matched to a gene: 19. The CDR3 covers 18 residues. The CDR3 DNA reads as TGCAGTGCTAGTCCGCTAACCGGGACTAGAGCCTTTCGCTACGAGCAGTACTTC. Protein: CSASPLTGTRAFRYEQYF.

This clonotype has a handful of counts. The chain is built from TRBV6-1 and TRBJ2-1; D unresolved. The V gene's germline CDR1 is MNHNS and CDR2 SASEGT. Between the trimmed V and J ends, which lost 2 bases and 9 bases, there was a span of 11 bases. The CDR3 runs 13 residues. DNA of the CDR3: TGTGCCAGCAGTGAAACCCAAAAGGGTGAGCAGTTCTTC. It encodes CASSETQKGEQFF.

This clonotype occurred a few times. This chain connects TRBV20-1 to TRBJ2-7, with unresolved D. CDR1 is DFQATT, CDR2 SNEGSKA, per germline (reference sequence). The V and J ends lost 1 base and 4 bases respectively, with 8 bases between them. This CDR3 has 12 amino acids. Written as DNA, the CDR3 is TGCAGTGCTAGAGGTCAGGTATACGAGCAGTACTTC. This translates into CSARGQVYEQYF.